This T cell receptor (beta chain) is from a study of vaccination effects on CD4 cells after COVID-19. General study findings and limits: Both infection-induced and vaccine-induced clones contracted markedly at late post-vaccination timepoints. Few convalescent patients and no early post-infection timepoints were included in the study.

Comment on this clone: The antigen is undetermined.

This CDR3 has 17 residues. V lost 4 bases and J lost 4; bases outside the gene matches: 12. CDR1 is SGHRS and CDR2 is YFSETQ in the germline V gene. Ahead of sequencing, the ViraFEST assay grew antigen-specific CD4+ T cells using viral peptide pools. An approximately nine-day culture period preceded the isolation of CD4+ T cells. As their vaccination, participants received two doses of either BNT162b2 or mRNA-1273. Neither prior SARS-CoV-2 infection nor positive nucleocapsid antibodies were present in the vaccine recipients. This table comes from immunoSEQ multiplex PCR, and its TCRdb copy is limited to in-frame clones, with some not included. This table holds some 35,000 clones, 70% to 85% found once.

Source: CD4+ T cells from PBMCs cultured with HCoV-NL63 spike peptides, taken after COVID-19 vaccination. The clonotype originates from a human donor who received a COVID-19 vaccine. Some clones in this sample may be carry-over from other donors' samples. This sequence joins TRBV5-1 and TRBJ2-7; TRBD1 aligns across 12 bases. In DNA, the CDR3 is TGCGCCAGCAGCCCCGGGACAGGGGGCGGGTCGGGATACGAGCAGTACGTC. This sequence encodes CASSPGTGGGSGYEQYV.